The rows below give T cell receptor beta chains drawn from one sample of a study of immune characterization of retroperitoneal liposarcoma. TCRdb fed the PCR reads into MiXCR, producing one record per CDR3 protein. The sample lists about 11,000 distinct CDR3 sequences; 27% were seen once. Sequencing was carried out using tumor tissue. All receptors derive from a male donor with retroperitoneal liposarcoma. CDR3s include the opening cysteine and the closing phenylalanine or tryptophan. The order of the fields is D gene, clone size, V gene, J gene, CDR3 DNA, CDR3 protein. A D gene is named only where the DNA matches it firmly. Clone size is not always given. Where it is, it says once, few, many or a class for expanded clones.

TRBD1	few	TRBV27	TRBJ2-7	TGTGCCAGCAGTTTTAAGGGGGCCTACTACGAGCAGTACTTC	CASSFKGAYYEQYF
TRBD2	-	TRBV27	TRBJ2-5	TGTGCCAGCAGTTTCCGAGCGGGGGAAGAGACCCAGTACTTC	CASSFRAGEETQYF
TRBD2	many	TRBV6-1	TRBJ2-1	TGTGCCAGCACAACCAAGCGCGGGACTAGCGGGTTTAATGAGCAGTTCTTC	CASTTKRGTSGFNEQFF
TRBD1	-	TRBV6-1	TRBJ1-2	TGTGCCAGCAGGACGACAGGGGAGATAGGCTACACCTTC	CASRTTGEIGYTF
-	-	TRBV6-1	TRBJ2-2	TGTGCCAGCAGACTAGAAGGCACCGGGGAGCTGTTTTTT	CASRLEGTGELFF
-	many	TRBV6-1	TRBJ2-1	TGTGCCAGCAGTGCCCGGGGAGGGGGTTACTACGAGCAGTTCTTC	CASSARGGGYYEQFF
TRBD2	many	TRBV7-9	TRBJ2-4	TGTGCCAGCAGCTTAGCATCTAGCGGGGGTGAGGAGCAGTACTTC	CASSLASSGGEEQYF
TRBD1	-	TRBV4-1	TRBJ2-1	TGCGCCAGCAGCCGGACAGGGGGACTCAATGAGCAGTTCTTC	CASSRTGGLNEQFF
TRBD1	medium-sized	TRBV7-8	TRBJ2-1	TGTGCCAGCAGCTTGACAGGGGCCTCCTACAATGAGCAGTTCTTC	CASSLTGASYNEQFF
-	many	TRBV7-2	TRBJ2-7	TGTGCCAGCAGCTTAGATTCGGGGGTCTACAATGAGCAGTACTTC	CASSLDSGVYNEQYF
-	many	TRBV12-3/TRBV12-4	TRBJ2-1	TGTGCCAGCAGTTTTACGACAGACTACGAGCAGTTCTTC	CASSFTTDYEQFF
TRBD1	-	TRBV6-6	TRBJ1-1	TGTGCCAGCAGTTACCCAGGGACAGGTATCACTGAAGCTTTCTTT	CASSYPGTGITEAFF
TRBD2	many	TRBV11-3	TRBJ2-1	TGTGCCAGCAGCGCCGGGATCGGGAGGGAGCAGTTCTTC	CASSAGIGREQFF
TRBD1	few	TRBV6-1	TRBJ2-7	TGTGCCAGCAACTTATCGGGACAGGTGTTCGAGCAGTACTTC	CASNLSGQVFEQYF
-	medium-sized	TRBV6-1	TRBJ2-1	TGTGCCAGCACACAGGCCCCTCTAATGATCGAGCAGTTCTTC	CASTQAPLMIEQFF
TRBD2	many	TRBV7-6	TRBJ2-1	TGTGCCAGCAGCTTCGAGGATTGGGGGGGACGGGAGACCCAGTTCTTC	CASSFEDWGGRETQFF
-	-	TRBV7-9	TRBJ2-4	TGTGCCAGCAGTACCCTCTCCTACAATGAGCAGTACTTC	CASSTLSYNEQYF
-	-	TRBV7-2	TRBJ2-7	TGTGCCAGCAGCTTCGGGGGAAACAATGAGCAGTACTTC	CASSFGGNNEQYF
TRBD2	-	TRBV6-6	TRBJ2-3	TGTGCCAGCAGTTCGCTAGCGGAGAACCAAGAGACCCAGTTCTTT	CASSSLAENQETQFF
-	-	TRBV7-1	TRBJ2-2	TGTGCCAGCCCAATCGGGACTTGGGACACCGGGGAGCTGTTTTTT	CASPIGTWDTGELFF
TRBD2	-	TRBV6-2/TRBV6-3	TRBJ2-2	TGTGCCAGCAGTTACGCTAGCGGGGGTCAAACCGGGGAGCTGTTTTTT	CASSYASGGQTGELFF
-	-	TRBV6-1	TRBJ2-6	TGTGCCAGCAGTGAAGGGTCAGGGGCCAACGTCCTGACTTTC	CASSEGSGANVLTF
-	-	TRBV7-6	TRBJ2-1	TGTGCCAGCAGCCGGTCCCGGGCGAAGGTGGAGAATGAGCAGTTCTTC	CASSRSRAKVENEQFF
-	many	TRBV7-2	TRBJ2-1	TGTGCCAGCAGCTTAGCCCATAGGAACAATGAGCAGTTCTTC	CASSLAHRNNEQFF
-	few	TRBV11-2	TRBJ2-1	TGTGCCAGCAGGGCTCCGGGACGCAACTCCTACGAGCAGTTCTTC	CASRAPGRNSYEQFF
TRBD1	-	TRBV10-1	TRBJ2-5	TGCGCCAGCAGACCTTCCGGGACAGGCCAAGAGACCCAGTACTTC	CASRPSGTGQETQYF
-	-	TRBV7-2	TRBJ1-1	TGTGCCAGCAGCTTAGAATTTGCCAGGGAGAACACTGAAGCTTTCTTT	CASSLEFARENTEAFF
-	-	TRBV6-5	TRBJ1-1	TGTGCCAGCAGTTACCGGATCGGGACAAATGAAGCTTTCTTT	CASSYRIGTNEAFF
-	many	TRBV6-1	TRBJ2-1	TGTGCCAGCAGACCGGTCAGGAACAATGAGCAGTTCTTC	CASRPVRNNEQFF
TRBD2	many	TRBV6-9	TRBJ2-7	TGTGCCAGCAGTTATCCACCAAGGGGCGGGAGTTCCTACAATGAGCAGTACTTC	CASSYPPRGGSSYNEQYF
TRBD1	few	TRBV11-1	TRBJ2-7	TGTGCCAGCTCGAATAGAAAACAGGGGGCTCGCTACAATGAGCAGTACTTC	CASSNRKQGARYNEQYF
TRBD1	many	TRBV6-1	TRBJ1-1	TGTGCCAGCAGGATGACAGGGGGGACTGAAGCTTTCTTT	CASRMTGGTEAFF
-	-	TRBV6-4	TRBJ2-7	TGTGCCAGCAGTGACTCATCCGGGACTGGCCACAATGAGCAGTACTTC	CASSDSSGTGHNEQYF
-	-	TRBV11-2	TRBJ2-1	TGTGCCAGCAGCTCGGACGGCGCAGACGAGCAGTTCTTC	CASSSDGADEQFF
-	-	TRBV12-3/TRBV12-4	TRBJ2-5	TGTGCCAGCAGTTTTAGGCGAAATGGGGAGACCCAGTACTTC	CASSFRRNGETQYF
TRBD1	-	TRBV11-3	TRBJ2-1	TGTGCCAGCAGCCCGGGACAGGGGCGGAGAGAGACCCAGTTCTTC	CASSPGQGRRETQFF
TRBD1	few	TRBV12-3/TRBV12-4	TRBJ2-1	TGTGCCAGCAGTTTAGGCGGGGACAGGGGGCTTCATGAGCAGTTCTTC	CASSLGGDRGLHEQFF
TRBD2	-	TRBV4-1	TRBJ2-5	TGCGCCAGCAGCTTTAATAGCGGGAGAGGTCTAGGGGAGCAGTACTTC	CASSFNSGRGLGEQYF
-	medium-sized	TRBV27	TRBJ2-2	TGTGCCAGCAGTTTCATCCTTGGGGCGAACACCGGGGAGCTGTTTTTT	CASSFILGANTGELFF
-	once	TRBV6-1	TRBJ1-4	TGTGCCAGCAGTGAGGGAGGGTGGGTGGAAAAACTGTTTTTT	CASSEGGWVEKLFF
-	medium-sized	TRBV7-9	TRBJ2-5	TGTGCCAGCAGCTTAATTTCCGGGGGCGGGGAGACCCAGTACTTC	CASSLISGGGETQYF
-	-	TRBV12-3/TRBV12-4	TRBJ1-5	TGTGCCAGCAGCCTAGGGTTCAATCAGCCCCAGCATTTT	CASSLGFNQPQHF
TRBD2	medium-sized	TRBV7-2	TRBJ2-2	TGTGCCAGCAGCTTAACAGCGGGAGGGACCGGGGAGCTGTTTTTT	CASSLTAGGTGELFF
-	-	TRBV6-1	TRBJ1-2	TGTGCCAGCAGTGACCCCGAGACAGGTGACCATGGCTACACCTTC	CASSDPETGDHGYTF
TRBD1	large	TRBV7-2	TRBJ2-1	TGTGCCAGCAGCAGTAGACAGGGCTCCCACGAGCAGTTCTTC	CASSSRQGSHEQFF
TRBD1	-	TRBV14	TRBJ2-1	TGTGCCAGCAGTCGGGACAGGGGGACCAATGAGCAGTTCTTC	CASSRDRGTNEQFF
-	-	TRBV6-1	TRBJ1-4	TGTGCCAGCAGTGAAGGGGGGATAGTAGTGGAACTGTTTTTT	CASSEGGIVVELFF